These T cell receptor beta chains were read from a single sample in a study of blood T cell repertoires in COVID-19. This table comes from immunoSEQ multiplex PCR, and its TCRdb copy is limited to in-frame clones, with some not included. The data contain tens of thousands of clones, around 81% of them singletons. Sequences were obtained from peripheral blood. Receptors were obtained from a human donor in a cohort sampled during active COVID-19. Each CDR3 is given with its conserved first and last residue. The D gene is left open where the match is weak. For some rows the clone size is stated as once, few or many, or as a class when expanded; others skip it.

v_call	j_call	d_call	clone_size	cdr3_nt	cdr3_aa
TRBV2	TRBJ1-5	.	.	TGTGCCAGCACACTCGGGAGGGACAATCAGCCCCAGCATTTT	CASTLGRDNQPQHF
TRBV6-1	TRBJ1-1	TRBD1	.	TGTGCCAGCAGTGAGGACAGGGTGCTGGTTGAAGCTTTCTTT	CASSEDRVLVEAFF
TRBV7-9	TRBJ2-5	.	few	TGTGCCAGCGAAGCGGAGACCCAGTACTTC	CASEAETQYF
TRBV19	TRBJ1-1	TRBD1	few	TGTGCCAGTAGTTTACCGTGGACAGGGAACACTGAAGCTTTCTTT	CASSLPWTGNTEAFF
TRBV7-9	TRBJ1-2	TRBD1	.	TGTGCCAGTGGACAGGGGAGCTATGGCTACACCTTC	CASGQGSYGYTF
TRBV2	TRBJ1-5	.	.	TGTGCCAGCAGGCGGGAGGGCCAGAGCAATCAGCCCCAGCATTTT	CASRREGQSNQPQHF
TRBV18	TRBJ2-6	.	.	TGTGCCAGCTCACCCCGGGTAACCTCTGGGGCCAACGTCCTGACTTTC	CASSPRVTSGANVLTF
TRBV5-6	TRBJ1-2	TRBD1	.	TGTGCCAGCAGCTTCCGGCAGGGGGCCGCCTATGGCTACACCTTC	CASSFRQGAAYGYTF
TRBV25-1	TRBJ1-1	.	few	TGTGCCAGCAACTGGGGGCTGGGGAACACTGAAGCTTTCTTT	CASNWGLGNTEAFF
TRBV7-2	TRBJ2-7	TRBD1	.	TGTGCCAGCAGCTTGCCCCTGGGACAGACATCCTACGAGCAGTACTTC	CASSLPLGQTSYEQYF